The T cell receptor beta chain described here comes from a study of regulatory T cells in long-lasting Graves disease. Arm-PCR of CDR3 regions with iRepertoire HTBI primers generated TCR beta libraries. TCRdb itself ran the multiplex PCR reads through MiXCR, one entry per CDR3 protein. The sample lists approximately 390,000 distinct CDR3 sequences; roughly 16% were seen once. Study-level results: Peripheral blood alone, not thyroid tissue, underwent study. Persistent-disease Graves' patients showed less TCR diversity than new cases.

Trimming left V 1 base short and J 7 bases short, with 11 bases between. Germline V CDR1 and CDR2: SGHTA, FQGNSA. There are 14 residues in the CDR3. Time point reported: newly diagnosed GD, antithyroid drugs for less than 3 months. Scientists built the TCR library using RNA that was extracted from PBMCs. This clonotype was seen at least ten times. The antigen remains undetermined. These records were also assigned to another study, of T cells in Graves' hyperthyroidism and ophthalmopathy.

The chain has TRBV7-2 and TRBJ2-1; tentatively, D is TRBD1 or TRBD2 (5 bases each). The clonotype comes from a young woman with Graves disease. The source material was peripheral blood mononuclear cells (PBMCs), sampled at new diagnosis, from a patient treated with antithyroid drugs. The CDR3 reads CASSLGGVGNEQFF. CDR3 coding DNA: TGTGCCAGCAGCTTAGGAGGGGTGGGGAATGAGCAGTTCTTC.